The T cell receptor beta chain under discussion was sequenced for a study of blood T cells in healthy people across ages. In the study overall: There was about one barcoded beta molecule captured by template switching per two T cells.

The authors drew around 11 milliliters of peripheral blood from each donor. At least 5 micrograms of total RNA were extracted per sample. The table lists this clonotype with a few counts. The antigen remains unidentified. Study observations and caveats: Conclusively comparing naive with antigen-experienced cells was impossible with unsorted PBMCs.

Through a sample-barcoded 5' primer and a J-beta primer mix, a second PCR was run for roughly 7 to 11 cycles. TCRdb fed the 5' RACE reads into MiXCR, producing one record per CDR3 protein. The sample lists about 570,000 distinct CDR3 sequences, over 25% occurring once. CDR1 MNHEY and CDR2 SVGAGI come from the germline V gene. The CDR3 has 16 amino acids. V lost 2 bases and J 0 bases, leaving 11 bases between the germline ends. The sample was also linked to a second study, of T cells of mothers and their children.

The sample comprised blood. The chain combines TRBV6-5 with TRBJ1-3; maybe TRBD1 (5 bases). This receptor was taken from a boy between 2 and 10 years old in good health. CDR3 sequence reads: CASSYIQGDSGNTIYF. CDR3 coding DNA: TGTGCCAGCAGTTACATCCAGGGTGACTCTGGAAACACCATATATTTT.